A selection of T cell receptor beta chains follows, all from one sample in a study of cytomegalovirus exposure and HLA in healthy donors. The table came from immunoSEQ multiplex PCR; TCRdb's copy has only in-frame clones and leaves some out. The sample yields about 98,000 clones, 69% seen once. Material for sequencing was PBMCs. These TCRs come from a female donor in good health and CMV-seronegative. Each CDR3 is given with its conserved first and last residue. A D gene is named only where the DNA matches it firmly. Expanded clones get a size class; other rows say once, few or many, or leave the size out.

clone_size j_call d_call v_call cdr3_aa cdr3_nt
NA TRBJ2-1 TRBD1 TRBV10-2 CAILFPRTGGRDEQFF TGCGCCATTTTGTTCCCCCGGACAGGGGGCAGGGATGAGCAGTTCTTC
NA TRBJ2-1 TRBD2 TRBV29-1 CSAVLLRELRDEQFF TGCAGCGCCGTCCTGCTGCGGGAGCTGCGGGATGAGCAGTTCTTC
NA TRBJ1-1 TRBD1 TRBV5-5 CASSRGDRGYTEAFF TGTGCCAGCAGCAGGGGGGACAGGGGATATACTGAAGCTTTCTTT
NA TRBJ1-1 NA TRBV4-1 CASSSRGGDQAFF TGCGCCAGCAGCTCTCGGGGGGGGGACCAAGCTTTCTTT
few TRBJ2-1 NA TRBV2 CASPNHNEQFF TGTGCCAGCCCTAATCACAATGAGCAGTTCTTC
NA TRBJ1-3 NA TRBV7-2 CASSLATGTGNTIYF TGTGCCAGCAGCTTAGCAACAGGGACTGGAAACACCATATATTTT
NA TRBJ2-5 NA TRBV28 CASRGQETQYF TGTGCCAGCCGGGGCCAAGAGACCCAGTACTTC
NA TRBJ1-2 NA TRBV6-1 CASRKQGSSSYGYTF TGTGCCAGCAGAAAACAGGGTTCTAGTTCGTATGGCTACACCTTC
NA TRBJ1-1 NA TRBV12-5 CASGLHPGAGDTEAFF TGTGCTAGTGGTTTGCACCCTGGCGCAGGGGACACTGAAGCTTTCTTT
NA TRBJ2-5 NA TRBV11-2 CASSSETQYF TGTGCCAGCAGCTCGGAGACCCAGTACTTC
few TRBJ2-3 NA TRBV7-2 CASSWGHTDTQYF TGTGCCAGCAGCTGGGGGCACACAGATACGCAGTATTTT
NA TRBJ2-1 NA TRBV2 CATGQEGAVGNEQFF TGTGCCACCGGGCAGGAGGGGGCGGTCGGCAATGAGCAGTTCTTC
NA TRBJ1-4 NA TRBV6-1 CASSERGIGEKLFF TGTGCCAGCAGTGAAAGGGGGATTGGGGAAAAACTGTTTTTT
NA TRBJ1-2 TRBD1 TRBV5-5 CASSPRQGEHGYTF TGTGCCAGCAGCCCAAGACAGGGTGAACATGGCTACACCTTC
NA TRBJ2-1 NA TRBV10-3 CAISPLYENEQFF TGTGCCATCAGTCCTCTATATGAAAATGAGCAGTTCTTC
NA TRBJ2-3 TRBD1 TRBV4-1 CASRPTGGPRRDTQYF TGCGCCAGCAGGCCCACAGGGGGCCCACGGCGCGATACGCAGTATTTT
NA TRBJ1-1 NA TRBV30 CAWRAGGIDTEAFF TGTGCCTGGAGGGCGGGGGGGATAGACACTGAAGCTTTCTTT
NA TRBJ1-1 TRBD1 TRBV7-9 CASTDDRDEAFF TGTGCCAGCACCGACGACAGGGATGAAGCTTTCTTT
NA TRBJ2-5 TRBD2 TRBV4-2 CASSQGLAVTQYF TGTGCCAGCAGCCAAGGACTAGCGGTGACCCAGTACTTC
NA TRBJ2-3 TRBD1 TRBV7-8 CASSLARRTGASRDTQYF TGTGCCAGCAGCTTAGCGCGGAGGACAGGGGCCAGCAGGGATACGCAGTATTTT
NA TRBJ2-2 NA TRBV7-6 CASSLWRGGTGELFF TGTGCCAGCAGCTTATGGAGGGGGGGTACCGGGGAGCTGTTTTTT
NA TRBJ2-3 NA TRBV25-1 CASSEYGGTGKDTQYF TGTGCCAGCAGTGAATACGGAGGCACAGGGAAAGATACGCAGTATTTT
few TRBJ1-2 NA TRBV11-2 CASSFPGLREPYGYTF TGTGCCAGCAGCTTCCCGGGACTTCGTGAGCCCTATGGCTACACCTTC
few TRBJ1-5 NA TRBV28 CATQRRLSNQPQHF TGTGCCACACAGAGGAGGTTGAGCAATCAGCCCCAGCATTTT
once TRBJ1-1 NA TRBV9 CASSSQPLLGAEAFF TGTGCCAGCAGCTCGCAACCTCTCCTAGGGGCTGAAGCTTTCTTT
once TRBJ2-2 TRBD1 TRBV18 CASSPQGENTGELFF TGTGCCAGCTCACCTCAGGGGGAGAACACCGGGGAGCTGTTTTTT
few TRBJ1-1 NA TRBV6-4 CASRRLRENTEAFF TGTGCCAGCAGGAGGCTCAGGGAGAACACTGAAGCTTTCTTT
NA TRBJ1-4 TRBD1 TRBV15 CATSMDRAGEKLFF TGTGCCACCAGCATGGACAGGGCTGGGGAAAAACTGTTTTTT
once TRBJ1-6 NA TRBV30 CAWSSTKSPLHF TGTGCCTGGAGTTCCACAAAGTCACCCCTCCACTTT
NA TRBJ1-1 NA TRBV27 CASSLFGGRETEAFF TGTGCCAGCAGTTTATTCGGGGGGAGGGAGACTGAAGCTTTCTTT
NA TRBJ1-6 NA TRBV7-9 CASSSRGGSPLHF TGTGCCAGCAGCTCCAGGGGCGGATCACCCCTCCACTTT
once TRBJ1-4 NA TRBV2 CASEAVGNEKLFF TGTGCCAGTGAAGCGGTTGGTAATGAAAAACTGTTTTTT
few TRBJ1-1 NA TRBV5-4 CASSLLGLEGRPAFF TGTGCCAGCAGCTTGTTAGGATTGGAGGGCCGGCCAGCTTTCTTT
NA TRBJ2-3 TRBD2 TRBV13 CASSFPGTSGSTDTQYF TGTGCCAGCAGCTTCCCCGGGACTAGCGGGAGCACAGATACGCAGTATTTT
NA TRBJ2-1 NA TRBV2 CASSEGSDSTYNEQFF TGTGCCAGCAGTGAAGGAAGCGACAGCACCTACAATGAGCAGTTCTTC
NA TRBJ2-5 NA TRBV19 CASSSDYTQETQYF TGTGCCAGTAGTTCGGACTACACACAAGAGACCCAGTACTTC
few TRBJ1-1 TRBD1 TRBV11-2 CASSLSGGNTEAFF TGTGCCAGCAGCCTGTCAGGGGGGAACACTGAAGCTTTCTTT
NA TRBJ1-2 TRBD1 TRBV27 CASSGDRENYGYTF TGTGCCAGCAGTGGGGACAGAGAGAACTATGGCTACACCTTC
NA TRBJ1-1 NA TRBV20-1 CSAEPLEAFF TGCAGTGCCGAGCCCCTTGAAGCTTTCTTT
NA TRBJ2-3 NA TRBV12-5 CASGPGQTDTQYF TGTGCTAGTGGCCCCGGACAGACAGATACGCAGTATTTT
NA TRBJ1-2 NA TRBV7-2 CASSLTFPGEKYGYTF TGTGCCAGCAGCTTAACATTCCCAGGGGAGAAGTATGGCTACACCTTC
NA TRBJ2-7 NA TRBV2 CASSEARTVTARYF TGTGCCAGCAGTGAAGCGAGGACAGTTACGGCTAGGTACTTC
NA TRBJ2-6 NA TRBV30 CAWSDYISGANVLTF TGTGCCTGGAGTGACTATATCTCTGGGGCCAACGTCCTGACTTTC
NA TRBJ1-1 NA TRBV30 CACRDTEAFF TGTGCCTGCCGGGACACTGAAGCTTTCTTT
NA TRBJ1-5 TRBD1 TRBV9 CASSSAGGMEQPQHF TGTGCCAGCAGCTCGGCAGGGGGCATGGAGCAGCCCCAGCATTTT
NA TRBJ2-1 TRBD1 TRBV7-9 CAFTGETYNEQFF TGTGCCTTTACAGGGGAAACTTACAATGAGCAGTTCTTC
NA TRBJ2-7 TRBD2 TRBV4-1 CASSQAVGGSSYEQYF TGCGCCAGCAGCCAAGCCGTCGGGGGGAGCTCCTACGAGCAGTACTTC
NA TRBJ2-2 TRBD2 TRBV4-1 CASSPPSGGVTGELFF TGCGCCAGCAGCCCCCCTAGCGGGGGTGTCACCGGGGAGCTGTTTTTT
NA TRBJ1-1 NA TRBV4-1 CASSQLKQGNTEAFF TGCGCCAGCAGCCAACTTAAACAGGGGAACACTGAAGCTTTCTTT
NA TRBJ2-7 TRBD1 TRBV5-4 CASSRQGSDEQYF TGTGCCAGCAGCCGACAGGGATCGGACGAGCAGTACTTC
NA TRBJ1-2 NA TRBV7-8 CASSFLTASGYTF TGTGCCAGCAGCTTTCTGACAGCGAGTGGCTACACCTTC
NA TRBJ2-2 TRBD2 TRBV2 CASRDVRREFPGELFF TGTGCCAGCAGAGACGTAAGGCGGGAGTTCCCCGGGGAGCTGTTTTTT
NA TRBJ2-6 NA TRBV2 CASRRGRNSGANVLTF TGTGCCAGCAGAAGAGGCAGAAACTCTGGGGCCAACGTCCTGACTTTC
NA TRBJ2-1 TRBD1 TRBV15 CATSRGLGTGNEQFF TGTGCCACCAGCAGAGGTCTCGGGACAGGGAATGAGCAGTTCTTC
NA TRBJ1-2 NA TRBV2 CASSYSYGYTF TGTGCCAGCAGTTACAGCTATGGCTACACCTTC
NA TRBJ2-1 TRBD2 TRBV5-6 CASRPGLAGYNEQFF TGTGCCAGCAGGCCGGGACTAGCGGGCTACAATGAGCAGTTCTTC
NA TRBJ1-2 NA TRBV5-4 CASSLPNSNSNYGYTF TGTGCCAGCAGCTTACCTAACAGCAACTCTAACTATGGCTACACCTTC
NA TRBJ1-5 NA TRBV27 CASREGRASNQPQHF TGTGCCAGCAGAGAAGGCAGGGCAAGCAATCAGCCCCAGCATTTT
NA TRBJ1-5 TRBD1 TRBV2 CASSGTWGPGQSKNQPQHF TGTGCCAGCAGTGGCACTTGGGGACCGGGACAGTCCAAAAATCAGCCCCAGCATTTT